These 19 T cell receptor beta chains were sequenced from one sample in a study of T cell responses to AZD1222 COVID-19 vaccine. The data were produced by immunoSEQ multiplex PCR, yet TCRdb's version contains in-frame clones alone and is incomplete. The sample lists more than 95,000 clones; 75% to 90% were seen once. Sequencing was performed on peripheral blood, taken on day 0 of AZD1222 vaccination. The receptors were sampled from an adult in good health.

The V call is TRBV5-1, the J call TRBJ2-1, with D perhaps TRBD1 or TRBD2 (5 bases each). Between the trimmed V and J ends, which lost 0 bases and 0 bases, there was a span of 7 bases. CDR3 length: 15 amino acids. Germline-derived CDR1 and CDR2 are SGHRS and YFSETQ. The chain's CDR3 is CASSLEGSSYNEQFF. CDR3 nucleotides: TGCGCCAGCAGCTTGGAGGGGAGCTCCTACAATGAGCAGTTCTTC. Based on the CDR3 plus reference TRBV5-1 and TRBJ2-1, the full variable domain is KAGVTQTPRYLIKTRGQQVTLSCSPISGHRSVSWYQQTPGQGLQFLFEYFSETQRNKGNFPGRFSGRQFSNSRSEMNVSTLELGDSALYLCASSLEGSSYNEQFFGPGTRLTVL.

This rearrangement joins TRBV6-6 to TRBJ2-3, with no clear D. Trimming pared 5 bases from V and 5 bases from J, leaving 11 bases between. Germline values: CDR1 MNHNY, CDR2 SVGAGI (reference sequence). This CDR3 is built from 13 residues. The CDR3 nucleotides are TGTGCCAGCAGTCCCCCTCAGTTAGATACGCAGTATTTT. Amino acids: CASSPPQLDTQYF.

The chain couples TRBV20-1 to TRBJ1-1; D is ambiguous. V was shortened by 4 bases and J by 8 bases, with 11 bases between the two germline ends. The CDR3 contains 11 residues. Germline CDR1 DFQATT, CDR2 SNEGSKA (reference sequence). CDR3 region: CSAIPGREAFF. The CDR3 DNA reads TGCAGTGCTATCCCGGGGAGGGAAGCTTTCTTT.

The genes are TRBV7-6 and TRBJ2-5, with TRBD2 identical over 12 bases. J was trimmed by 5 bases and V by 6 bases; bases with no gene match: 7. CDR1 is SGHVS, CDR2 FNYEAQ, per germline. The CDR3 has 15 residues. The CDR3 spells CASRFLAGGPETQYF. The CDR3 DNA sequence: TGTGCCAGCAGATTTCTAGCGGGGGGGCCTGAGACCCAGTACTTC.

The CDR3 is CASSQGQGGLSNQPQHF. The CDR3 DNA reads TGCGCCAGCAGCCAAGGACAGGGCGGGCTTTCGAATCAGCCCCAGCATTTT. The V call is TRBV4-1, the J call TRBJ1-5, with 7 bases identical to TRBD1. The CDR3 contains 17 residues. V shed 1 base and J 4 bases; nucleotides not matched to a gene: 10. The germline CDR1 and CDR2 sequences are MGHRA and YSYEKL.

The genes are TRBV18 and TRBJ1-1; D may be TRBD1 (6 bases). Per the germline V gene, CDR1 is KGHSH and CDR2 is LQKENI. The CDR3 loop spans 14 amino acids. Trimming removed 3 bases from V and 4 bases from J, with 12 bases in between. The CDR3 spells CASSPGGQTTEAFF. For the CDR3, the DNA is TGTGCCAGCTCACCTGGGGGGCAGACCACTGAAGCTTTCTTT.

This chain connects TRBV9 to TRBJ2-3; 9 bases line up with TRBD1. V shed 4 bases, J shed 3 bases, and the junction held 15 bases outside the gene matches. The CDR3 contains 18 residues. Germline values: CDR1 SGDLS, CDR2 YYNGEE. CDR3 DNA: TGTGCCAGCAGCCTTACTTGGGGACAGGGAGTTTTTACAGATACGCAGTATTTT. Protein: CASSLTWGQGVFTDTQYF.

This chain joins TRBV4-1 and TRBJ1-3; D ambiguous. Germline V gene lookup returns CDR1 MGHRA and CDR2 YSYEKL. V was shortened by 5 bases and J by 0 bases, with 11 bases between the two germline ends. The CDR3 is 15 amino acids. The CDR3 coding sequence is TGCGCCAGCAGCTCTCACAGCCGCTCTGGAAACACCATATATTTT. This translates into CASSSHSRSGNTIYF.

This chain uses TRBV23-1 with TRBJ1-6; 7 bases match TRBD1. TRBV23-1 falls under the ORF class, with uncertain function. Trimming at V came to 8 bases and at J to 7 bases, leaving 20 bases not matched to a gene. This CDR3 contains 18 residues. The DNA for the CDR3 is TGCGCCAGCGCCTACCGGGACAGCCACAAGGATGGAAATTCACCCCTCCACTTT. Its protein is CASAYRDSHKDGNSPLHF.

The chain has TRBV3-1 (or the pseudogene TRBV3-2) and TRBJ2-7; 9 nucleotides line up with TRBD2. The ends lost 3 bases at V and 5 bases at J; junction bases unmatched: 8. Per germline, CDR1 LGHDT and CDR2 YNNKEL (reference sequence). The CDR3 extends over 15 amino acids. This CDR3 is CASSHSGGGFHEQYF. Written as DNA, the CDR3 is TGTGCCAGCAGCCATAGCGGGGGTGGTTTCCACGAGCAGTACTTC.

This chain connects TRBV3-1 (or the pseudogene TRBV3-2) to TRBJ2-5, with D perhaps matching TRBD1 (6 bases). The ends were cut back, 1 base at V and 5 bases at J, with 11 bases in the middle. The CDR3 is made up of 14 amino acids. Germline CDR1 is LGHDT and CDR2 is YNNKEL (reference sequence). The CDR3 DNA sequence: TGTGCCAGCAGCCAAGGGACAGTTCATGAGACCCAGTACTTC. It codes for CASSQGTVHETQYF.

CDR3: CAWPTGESGNTIYF. The CDR3 DNA sequence: TGTGCCTGGCCGACAGGGGAAAGTGGAAACACCATATATTTT. This sequence joins TRBV30 and TRBJ1-3; TRBD1 aligns across 8 bases. V gave up 5 bases and J gave up 3 bases; unmatched junction bases: 6. The germline CDR1 and CDR2 sequences are GTSNPN and SVGIG (reference sequence). This CDR3 has 14 amino acids.

The CDR3 loop reads CASSPSTPGTGGNYGYTF. CDR3 DNA: TGTGCCAGCTCACCCTCTACCCCCGGGACAGGGGGCAACTATGGCTACACCTTC. This chain uses TRBV18 with TRBJ1-2; 12 nucleotides agree with TRBD1. The CDR3 is made up of 18 amino acids. CDR1 and CDR2 (germline): KGHSH, LQKENI. J gave up 2 bases and V 3 bases, and 10 bases lay outside the gene matches.

This chain uses TRBV5-1 with TRBJ1-2; TRBD1 might be the D (5 bases). Trimming left V 4 bases short and J 0 bases short, with 13 bases between. Germline V lookup: CDR1 SGHRS, CDR2 YFSETQ. This CDR3 contains 15 residues. CDR3 amino acids: CASSTGTVTNYGYTF. CDR3 in DNA: TGCGCCAGCAGCACCGGGACGGTAACTAACTATGGCTACACCTTC.

CDR3 DNA sequence: TGTGCCAGCAGCGTGACAGGGACAAATCAGCCCCAGCATTTT. Translated: CASSVTGTNQPQHF. The rearrangement links TRBV5-5 to TRBJ1-5; 7 nucleotides match TRBD1. The CDR3 is 14 amino acids. CDR1 and CDR2 from the germline V gene are SGHKS and YYEKEE (reference sequence). Trimming cost V 4 bases and J 4 bases; bases outside gene matches: 5.

DNA of the CDR3: TGCGCCAGCAGCTTGCAGGTGGGGGTCCAAGAGACCCAGTACTTC. Protein sequence: CASSLQVGVQETQYF. The genes are TRBV5-1 and TRBJ2-5, with D perhaps being TRBD1 or TRBD2 (5 bases each). Trimming removed 1 base at V and 1 base at J, with 11 bases between. The germline CDR1 and CDR2 sequences are SGHRS and YFSETQ. The CDR3 spans 15 residues.

This chain links TRBV9 with TRBJ2-5; perhaps TRBD2 as D (7 bases). This CDR3 is 16 amino acids long. Trimming pared 0 bases from V and 4 bases from J, leaving 16 bases between. The germline V gene encodes CDR1 SGDLS and CDR2 YYNGEE. CDR3 sequence reads: CASSVGVGGRGETQYF. CDR3 DNA: TGTGCCAGCAGCGTAGGAGTGGGGGGGCGAGGAGAGACCCAGTACTTC.

This clone was seen only a few times. This chain connects TRBV30 to TRBJ1-1; a weak D match, TRBD1 (5 bases). This CDR3 has 14 residues. Germline loops: CDR1 GTSNPN, CDR2 SVGIG (reference sequence). V was cut by 3 bases and J by 1 base, with 12 bases left in between. The CDR3 region is CAWSFGGPNTEAFF. DNA for the CDR3: TGTGCCTGGAGCTTCGGGGGACCGAACACTGAAGCTTTCTTT.

V is TRBV6-1 and J is TRBJ1-5; perhaps TRBD1 as D (5 bases). This CDR3 is 15 amino acids long. Germline CDR1 is MNHNS and CDR2 is SASEGT. V gave up 1 base and J gave up 1 base, with 8 bases separating them. DNA of the CDR3: TGTGCCAGCAGTGAAGAGGGGATGAGCAATCAGCCCCAGCATTTT. Translation gives CASSEEGMSNQPQHF.